The next 30 T cell receptor beta chains were all read from a single sample in a study of blood T cell repertoires in COVID-19. Using immunoSEQ multiplex PCR, the repertoire was profiled, and TCRdb retains in-frame clones only, with some absent. The sample has about 430,000 clones; approximately 91% are singletons. The sample consisted of PBMCs or T cells enriched from blood (not recorded which). These receptors came from a woman younger than 30 who had been exposed to COVID-19.

The V gene is TRBV7-8, the J gene TRBJ2-7; 7 positions match TRBD1. CDR3 length equals 17 residues. After removal of 1 base from V and 2 bases from J, the junction contained 11 bases not matched to a gene. Germline V gene sequence: CDR1 SGHVS, CDR2 FQNEAQ. The CDR3 DNA sequence: TGTGCCAGCAGCTTAGACGTCCAGGACAGGTGGACCTACGAGCAGTACTTC. The encoded protein is CASSLDVQDRWTYEQYF.

This chain links TRBV14 with TRBJ2-5, with 9 bases lining up with TRBD1. The V segment lost 1 base and the J segment 3 bases; nucleotides outside the gene matches: 12. Germline V CDR1 and CDR2: SGHDN, FVKESK. The CDR3 is made up of 18 amino acids. Here the CDR3 DNA reads TGTGCCAGCAGCCAAGGGGAGGTATGGGGACAGGGAGAAGAGACCCAGTACTTC. It encodes CASSQGEVWGQGEETQYF. Looking up the rest from reference TRBV14 and TRBJ2-5 gives the full variable domain: EAGVTQFPSHSVIEKGQTVTLRCDPISGHDNLYWYRRVMGKEIKFLLHFVKESKQDESGMPNNRFLAERTGGTYSTLKVQPAELEDSGVYFCASSQGEVWGQGEETQYFGPGTRLLVL.

The J gene is TRBJ2-1, the V gene TRBV5-1, with 9 bases identical to TRBD1. With V trimmed by 4 bases and J by 5 bases, 7 bases remained unmatched. Germline assignment: CDR1 SGHRS and CDR2 YFSETQ. The CDR3 length is 15 residues. CDR3 in amino acids: CASSVSRDRDNEQFF. CDR3 bases: TGCGCCAGCAGCGTGTCCCGGGACAGGGACAATGAGCAGTTCTTC.

The gene calls are TRBV7-8 and TRBJ2-1; D is unresolved. Trimming pared 5 bases from V and 8 bases from J, leaving 7 bases between. The CDR3 loop spans 11 amino acids. Germline V gene lookup returns CDR1 SGHVS and CDR2 FQNEAQ. Here the CDR3 reads CASSPSDEQFF. DNA of the CDR3: TGTGCCAGCAGCCCTTCAGATGAGCAGTTCTTC.

V gene TRBV19 combines with J gene TRBJ2-7, with D possibly matching TRBD2 (6 bases). Germline-derived CDR1 and CDR2 are LNHDA and SQIVND (reference sequence). CDR3 length equals 13 residues. V was shortened by 2 bases and J by 6 bases, with 11 bases between the two germline ends. The CDR3 reads CASSISGPSEQYF. CDR3 DNA: TGTGCCAGTAGTATAAGCGGGCCATCCGAGCAGTACTTC.

This chain uses TRBV10-3 with TRBJ2-3, with 8 bases identical to TRBD1. V was clipped by 11 bases and J by 0 bases; unmatched bases: 7. The V gene's germline CDR1 is ENHRY and CDR2 SYGVKD. This CDR3 has 14 residues. The CDR3 DNA reads TGTGCCTCATGGACAGGGCCTAGCACAGATACGCAGTATTTT. Its protein is CASWTGPSTDTQYF.

The V gene is TRBV20-1, the J gene TRBJ1-5, with 8 nucleotides matching TRBD1. Germline lookup yields CDR1 DFQATT and CDR2 SNEGSKA (reference sequence). This CDR3 is built from 16 residues. V gave up 3 bases and J gave up 4 bases; unmatched junction bases: 11. The CDR3: CSASSVVQGANQPQHF. In nucleotides, the CDR3 is TGCAGTGCTAGTTCAGTTGTTCAGGGGGCAAATCAGCCCCAGCATTTT.

This chain joins TRBV11-2 and TRBJ2-5; 12 positions match TRBD1. CDR1 is SGHAT and CDR2 is FQNNGV in the germline V gene. Unmatched junction bases numbered 9, after V lost 5 bases and J lost 2 bases. The CDR3 consists of 17 residues. The CDR3 sequence is CASSPGQGAPRQETQYF. For the CDR3, the DNA is TGTGCCAGCAGCCCGGGACAGGGGGCGCCGAGGCAAGAGACCCAGTACTTC.

The chain has TRBV7-9 and TRBJ1-6; 9 nucleotides align to TRBD1. This CDR3 has 14 amino acids. Unmatched junction bases numbered 4, after V lost 3 bases and J lost 10 bases. Germline V gives CDR1 SEHNR, CDR2 FQNEAQ (reference sequence). Here the CDR3 DNA reads TGTGCCAGCAGCTTCGGACAGGGGTTATCACCCCTCCACTTT. This sequence encodes CASSFGQGLSPLHF.

V gene TRBV24-1 combines with J gene TRBJ1-1; unclear D gene. Germline assignment: CDR1 KGHDR and CDR2 SFDVKD. Trimming removed 7 bases from V and 1 base from J, with 9 bases in between. This CDR3 is 13 amino acids long. The CDR3 here is CATRNQQNTEAFF. The CDR3 nucleotides are TGTGCCACCAGGAACCAACAGAACACTGAAGCTTTCTTT.

This clone has only one observation. V gene TRBV27 combines with J gene TRBJ2-1, with D possibly being TRBD2 (6 bases). V was cut by 5 bases and J by 3 bases, with 11 bases left in between. The CDR3 runs to 14 residues. Per the germline V gene, CDR1 is MNHEY and CDR2 is SMNVEV (reference sequence). The CDR3 DNA is TGTGCCAGCAGTACGGGGGACCTCTACAATGAGCAGTTCTTC. Residues: CASSTGDLYNEQFF.

V is TRBV2 and J is TRBJ2-1; TRBD1 agrees at 9 bases. Germline V gives CDR1 SNHLY, CDR2 FYNNEI. Trimming took 1 base from V and 8 from J; bases not matched to a gene: 6. The CDR3 extends over 15 amino acids. The CDR3, as DNA: TGTGCCAGCAGTGAAGACAGGGGGCGCGCGGATGAGCAGTTCTTC. Translation: CASSEDRGRADEQFF.

This chain uses TRBV19 with TRBJ2-1; possible D gene TRBD2, 6 bases. CDR1 is LNHDA and CDR2 is SQIVND in the germline V gene (reference sequence). V was trimmed by 3 bases and J by 2 bases, leaving 11 bases between them. This CDR3 spans 15 amino acids. The DNA for the CDR3 is TGTGCCAGTAGTATGGTGAGCGGGCCCTACAATGAGCAGTTCTTC. As protein: CASSMVSGPYNEQFF.

The chain combines TRBV5-4 with TRBJ2-7, with D possibly matching TRBD2 (7 bases). Germline CDR1 and CDR2: SGHNT and YYREEE (reference sequence). V lost 5 bases to trimming and J lost 5 bases, with 14 bases between them. The CDR3 runs 13 residues. CDR3 amino acids: CASRIGGANEQYF. The CDR3 nucleotides are TGTGCCAGCAGGATTGGGGGGGCCAACGAGCAGTACTTC.

This chain uses TRBV11-2 with TRBJ2-2; 10 nucleotides agree with TRBD2. CDR1 is SGHAT and CDR2 is FQNNGV in the germline V gene. The CDR3 has 15 amino acids. V shed 8 bases, J shed 2 bases, and the junction held 5 bases outside the gene matches. The CDR3 sequence: CASASSGRNTGELFF. Written as DNA, the CDR3 is TGTGCCAGCGCGTCTAGCGGGAGAAACACCGGGGAGCTGTTTTTT.

The rearrangement joins TRBV7-9 to TRBJ1-6; D gene unclear. The germline V and J ends were trimmed by 6 bases and 6 bases, with 12 bases remaining between them. This CDR3 has 14 residues. Germline-derived CDR1 and CDR2 are SEHNR and FQNEAQ (reference sequence). The CDR3 region has the DNA TGTGCCAGCAGGCAGCAGGAAACTAATTCACCCCTCCACTTT. It is translated as CASRQQETNSPLHF.

This chain uses TRBV4-2 with TRBJ2-3, with D unclear. V dropped 0 bases and J dropped 1 base, with 20 bases sitting between them. The CDR3 spans 19 residues. Germline V lookup: CDR1 LGHNA, CDR2 YNFKEQ. The CDR3 nucleotides read TGTGCCAGCAGCCAAGAGTCAGCGCCTAGAGGCATTGGCACAGATACGCAGTATTTT. This sequence encodes CASSQESAPRGIGTDTQYF.

The rearrangement links TRBV19 to TRBJ1-2, with a weak D call TRBD1 (5 bases). CDR1 LNHDA and CDR2 SQIVND come from the germline V gene (reference sequence). The CDR3 is 16 amino acids. V was pared by 9 bases and J by 2 bases, with 22 bases between. This chain's CDR3 is CASPERRGDGNYGYTF. CDR3 in DNA: TGTGCCAGCCCCGAACGTCGGGGGGATGGCAACTATGGCTACACCTTC.

The genes are TRBV7-3 and TRBJ1-1, with TRBD1 identical over 8 bases. Germline lookup yields CDR1 SGHTA and CDR2 FQGTGA. This CDR3 contains 14 residues. V gave up 6 bases and J gave up 4 bases; unmatched junction bases: 7. The CDR3 sequence is CASRQRQGSTEAFF. CDR3 coding DNA: TGTGCCAGCAGACAGCGACAGGGGAGCACTGAAGCTTTCTTT.

In its sample, this clone was seen once. The gene calls are TRBV21-1 and TRBJ2-7; the D call in the table, TRBD2, was not verified against the DNA. TRBV21-1 is classified as a pseudogene. The length of the CDR3 is 13 residues. The CDR3 DNA reads TGTGCCAGCCGAGCGGGAGGATACTACGAGCAGTACTTC. It specifies CASRAGGYYEQYF.

For this clone: The junction shows a germline mismatch at one end, possibly a read error. This chain uses TRBV7-2 with TRBJ2-7; TRBD1 might be the D (9 bases). The germline V gene encodes CDR1 SGHTA and CDR2 FQGNSA. This CDR3 is built from 14 residues. CDR3 region: CASSVAGQGGEQYF. Here the CDR3 DNA reads TGTGCCAGCAGCGTAGCGGGACAGGGAGGCGAGCAGTACTTC.

The chain is built from TRBV6-5 and TRBJ2-7; D is ambiguous. The CDR3 is made up of 15 amino acids. Trimming removed 5 bases at V and 0 bases at J, with 14 bases between. The germline gives CDR1 MNHEY, CDR2 SVGAGI. This CDR3 is CASSTSFTSSYEQYF. The CDR3 region has the DNA TGTGCCAGCAGTACTTCTTTCACTTCCTCCTACGAGCAGTACTTC.

Only one count was recorded for this clone. This rearrangement joins TRBV28 to TRBJ2-2, with TRBD2 matching 8 bases. This CDR3 contains 16 residues. The junction had 8 bases not matched to a gene; V was cut back by 1 base and J by 7 bases. The V gene's germline CDR1 is MDHEN and CDR2 SYDVKM. In nucleotides, the CDR3 is TGTGCCAGCAGTTTATCGGGAGCGGGAGTTTTCGGGGAGCTGTTTTTT. Translating it yields CASSLSGAGVFGELFF.

This chain uses TRBV6-1 with TRBJ1-1; 8 nucleotides agree with TRBD1. The V segment lost 2 bases and the J segment 1 base; nucleotides outside the gene matches: 0. Germline V lookup: CDR1 MNHNS, CDR2 SASEGT. The CDR3 loop spans 14 amino acids. CDR3 region: CASSEQGANTEAFF. CDR3 sequence (DNA): TGTGCCAGCAGTGAACAGGGGGCGAACACTGAAGCTTTCTTT.

The genes are TRBV4-1 and TRBJ2-7, with D hard to call. V was cut by 0 bases and J by 0 bases, with 12 bases left in between. Per germline, CDR1 MGHRA and CDR2 YSYEKL. The CDR3 sequence is 16 residues long. The CDR3 nucleotides are TGCGCCAGCAGCCAAGAGGCGGCAGTTAGCTCCTACGAGCAGTACTTC. Translation: CASSQEAAVSSYEQYF.

The chain joins TRBV11-2 to TRBJ2-7; D perhaps matches TRBD2 (6 bases). The CDR3 spans 13 residues. The V end lost 8 bases, the J end lost 5 bases, and 16 bases lay between the germline ends. Germline CDR1 reads SGHAT; CDR2 reads FQNNGV. The CDR3 DNA reads TGTGCCAGCGACTATTTAGGCGGGGACGAGCAGTACTTC. It codes for CASDYLGGDEQYF. Based on the CDR3 plus reference TRBV11-2 and TRBJ2-7, the full variable domain is EAGVAQSPRYKIIEKRQSVAFWCNPISGHATLYWYQQILGQGPKLLIQFQNNGVVDDSQLPKDRFSAERLKGVDSTLKIQPAKLEDSAVYLCASDYLGGDEQYFGPGTRLTVT.

The J gene is TRBJ1-1, the V gene TRBV2; no definite D call. The CDR3 is 14 residues long. Germline V gene data show CDR1 as SNHLY and CDR2 as FYNNEI. V was clipped by 5 bases and J by 0 bases, with 10 bases between them. The CDR3 DNA reads as TGTGCCAGCAGTTTGGAGACCGTGAACACTGAAGCTTTCTTT. Protein: CASSLETVNTEAFF.

The count of this clone is one. The gene calls are TRBV6-1 and TRBJ1-6; the match to TRBD1 covers 9 bases. Trimming at V came to 1 base and at J to 10 bases, leaving 2 bases not matched to a gene. The CDR3 runs 14 residues. CDR1 is MNHNS and CDR2 is SASEGT in the germline V gene. CDR3 bases: TGTGCCAGCAGTGAAGGTGACAGGGGGTCACCCCTCCACTTT. Translated: CASSEGDRGSPLHF.

This clone was counted between two and nine times. The V gene is TRBV6-5, the J gene TRBJ1-1; D might be TRBD1 (5 bases). In germline, CDR1 is MNHEY, CDR2 SVGAGI. V gave up 6 bases and J gave up 4 bases, with 15 bases separating them. This CDR3 spans 14 amino acids. CDR3 sequence: CASRLSLGGTEAFF. CDR3 nucleotide sequence: TGTGCCAGCAGACTAAGCTTGGGGGGCACTGAAGCTTTCTTT.

J is TRBJ2-5 and V is TRBV11-3, with TRBD2 matching 8 bases. The CDR3 covers 17 residues. CDR1 is SGHNT and CDR2 is YENEEA in the germline V gene. Trimming at V came to 2 bases and at J to 5 bases, leaving 13 bases not matched to a gene. The DNA of the CDR3 is TGTGCCAGCAGCTTACGAGCGGGGGAGCCGGGGCGGGAGACCCAGTACTTC. Amino acid sequence: CASSLRAGEPGRETQYF.